This T cell receptor (beta chain) appears in the sequencing data of a study of cytomegalovirus exposure and HLA in healthy donors. Study outcomes and limitations: It emerged from a later analysis that several of the most significant clusters appeared to be linked to common viral pathogens. As a later analysis revealed, the rate of TCR association differed by HLA locus, with DRB1 most and HLA-C fewest.

The CDR3 consists of 16 residues. Looked up from germline, CDR1 is SGHRS and CDR2 is YFSETQ. Trimming took off 0 bases at V and 0 bases at J, with 12 bases between the two ends. As regards this clone: The antigen remains unidentified.

PCR employed 60 Vbeta and 13 Jbeta primers. TCRdb keeps only in-frame clones here, not all; method: immunoSEQ multiplex PCR. The sample consists of some 110,000 clones, about 81% of them appearing once. The sample was PBMCs. This TCR was sampled from a male donor in good health and CMV-seropositive. The chain has TRBV5-1 and TRBJ1-1, with D hard to call. DNA of the CDR3: TGCGCCAGCAGCTTGGCCAAATACACCATGAACACTGAAGCTTTCTTT. Protein sequence: CASSLAKYTMNTEAFF. The full variable domain, in which reference TRBV5-1 and TRBJ1-1 provide the parts outside the CDR3, is KAGVTQTPRYLIKTRGQQVTLSCSPISGHRSVSWYQQTPGQGLQFLFEYFSETQRNKGNFPGRFSGRQFSNSRSEMNVSTLELGDSALYLCASSLAKYTMNTEAFFGQGTRLTVV.